The 20 T cell receptor beta chains listed next were all sequenced from one sample in a study of cytomegalovirus exposure and HLA in healthy donors (dated 2017 in TCRdb). The library was obtained by the immunoSEQ multiplex PCR assay. TCRdb mirrors the immuneACCESS table, restricted to in-frame sequences. Some clones are absent from its copies; in checked studies, under half trace to an unresolved V gene, and the reason for the others is unknown. The sample table contains around 98,000 clones; only one count was recorded for roughly 85% of them. Roughly 3.9% of the sample lies in the top ten. Sample: PBMCs. The origin of the receptors is a woman younger than 45 in good health and CMV-seronegative.

V and J are TRBV5-4 and TRBJ2-3, with D possibly matching TRBD1 (5 bases). V dropped 2 bases and J dropped 3 bases, with 7 bases sitting between them. Germline V CDR1 and CDR2: SGHNT, YYREEE (reference sequence). The CDR3 has 13 residues. The CDR3 protein is CASSLQETDTQYF. CDR3 DNA sequence: TGTGCCAGCAGCTTACAGGAGACAGATACGCAGTATTTT.

This clone has only one observation. This chain joins TRBV10-3 and TRBJ1-1; D call uncertain. CDR3 length equals 12 residues. CDR1 and CDR2 (germline): ENHRY, SYGVKD. The V end lost 5 bases, the J end lost 5 bases, and 9 bases lay between the germline ends. As DNA, the CDR3 is TGTGCCATCAGTCCAGGAGGGACTGAAGCTTTCTTT. It is translated as CAISPGGTEAFF.

This clone is a singleton in its sample. This chain connects TRBV15 to TRBJ2-2, with D possibly being TRBD2 (5 bases). This CDR3 contains 18 residues. The V and J ends lost 5 bases and 4 bases respectively, with 23 bases between them. Germline loops: CDR1 LNHNV, CDR2 YYDKDF (reference sequence). This CDR3 is CATSEVPPFPGSTGELFF. The CDR3 DNA is TGTGCCACCAGCGAAGTCCCCCCCTTCCCGGGGAGCACCGGGGAGCTGTTTTTT.

The rearrangement links TRBV28 to TRBJ2-1, with 11 bases fitting TRBD2. Germline-derived CDR1 and CDR2 are MDHEN and SYDVKM. The CDR3 runs to 15 residues. J was trimmed by 9 bases and V by 10 bases; bases with no gene match: 14. CDR3 loop: CATRNLAGGGVEQFF. The DNA of the CDR3 is TGTGCCACCCGTAACCTAGCGGGAGGAGGGGTTGAGCAGTTCTTC.

The rearrangement joins TRBV2 to TRBJ2-7, with a weak D call TRBD1 (5 bases). The CDR3 spans 14 residues. Germline V gene lookup returns CDR1 SNHLY and CDR2 FYNNEI. Trimming took 6 bases from V and 1 from J, leaving 13 bases between them. As DNA, the CDR3 is TGTGCCAGCAGCACGACAGAAGTTTCCTACGAGCAGTACTTC. This encodes CASSTTEVSYEQYF.

V and J are TRBV14 and TRBJ2-1; weak D call: TRBD2 (6 bases). The CDR3 has 19 amino acids. The ends were cut back, 6 bases at V and 0 bases at J, with 24 bases in the middle. CDR1 and CDR2 (germline): SGHDN, FVKESK. The CDR3 DNA reads TGTGCCAGCAGTCCCCGATTATGGAGACTAGGCTACTCCTACAATGAGCAGTTCTTC. It yields the protein CASSPRLWRLGYSYNEQFF.

The chain uses TRBV4-3 and TRBJ2-7; 8 bases fit TRBD2. The CDR3 sequence is 15 residues long. Germline V gene lookup returns CDR1 LGHNA and CDR2 YSLEER. The ends lost 4 bases at V and 5 bases at J; junction bases unmatched: 10. The DNA of the CDR3 is TGCGCCAGCAGCCGACTAGCGTCGGGCGGGGACGAGCAGTACTTC. Translated, it gives CASSRLASGGDEQYF.

The chain combines TRBV7-2 with TRBJ2-7, with TRBD1 matching 7 bases. V lost 5 bases and J lost 2; bases outside the gene matches: 12. Germline CDR1 is SGHTA and CDR2 is FQGNSA. CDR3 length: 16 amino acids. CDR3 protein: CASSRVSQGVAYEQYF. The CDR3 coding sequence is TGTGCCAGCAGCAGGGTATCTCAGGGGGTAGCCTACGAGCAGTACTTC.

V usage is TRBV5-1 and J usage is TRBJ2-5; tentatively, D is TRBD2 (5 bases). The CDR3 is made up of 19 amino acids. Per germline, CDR1 SGHRS and CDR2 YFSETQ. V was trimmed by 0 bases and J by 1 base, leaving 22 bases between them. CDR3 sequence reads: CASSLVPTRLSTPQETQYF. The CDR3 nucleotides read TGCGCCAGCAGCTTGGTTCCAACTAGATTGTCCACCCCCCAAGAGACCCAGTACTTC.

This clone has only a few counts. This chain connects TRBV28 to TRBJ1-2; D possibly corresponds to TRBD1 (5 bases). Germline lookup yields CDR1 MDHEN and CDR2 SYDVKM. V was clipped by 5 bases and J by 5 bases, with 9 bases between them. This CDR3 has 12 amino acids. The CDR3 sequence is CASSGYRYGYTF. Here the CDR3 DNA reads TGTGCCAGCAGTGGCTACAGGTATGGCTACACCTTC.

This clone has just one count. The gene calls are TRBV28 and TRBJ1-2, with 8 bases lining up with TRBD1. The CDR3 sequence is 14 residues long. V shed 8 bases, J shed 2 bases, and the junction held 7 bases outside the gene matches. Germline CDR1 and CDR2: MDHEN and SYDVKM. The chain's CDR3 is CASRPRTGNYGYTF. The CDR3 region has the DNA TGTGCCAGCCGACCCCGGACAGGGAACTATGGCTACACCTTC.

The J gene is TRBJ2-2, the V gene TRBV27; 12 bases fit TRBD2. CDR3 length equals 14 residues. The germline gives CDR1 MNHEY, CDR2 SMNVEV (reference sequence). Losses at the gene ends were 6 bases for V and 5 bases for J; bases not matched to a gene: 1. In DNA form, the CDR3 reads TGTGCCAGCAGGGGGACTAGCGGGACCGGGGAGCTGTTTTTT. Translation gives CASRGTSGTGELFF.

This chain uses TRBV4-3 with TRBJ2-4, with D possibly being TRBD1 (6 bases). Germline V gives CDR1 LGHNA, CDR2 YSLEER. The ends were cut back, 4 bases at V and 6 bases at J, with 10 bases in the middle. The CDR3 totals 13 residues. CDR3 residues: CASSLAGANIQYF. CDR3 DNA: TGCGCCAGCAGCCTCGCAGGGGCAAACATTCAGTACTTC.

This sequence joins TRBV11-3 and TRBJ2-5, with 9 bases lining up with TRBD1. This CDR3 region has 15 residues. V lost 5 bases and J lost 5; bases outside the gene matches: 9. From germline, CDR1 is SGHNT and CDR2 YENEEA. CDR3 DNA: TGTGCCAGCAGCCGTCGGGACAGGGAACCCGAGACCCAGTACTTC. This codes for CASSRRDREPETQYF.

The rearrangement joins TRBV5-4 to TRBJ2-1; 7 bases fit TRBD1. Losses at the gene ends were 1 base for V and 8 bases for J; bases not matched to a gene: 12. CDR3 length: 16 amino acids. From germline, CDR1 is SGHNT and CDR2 YYREEE (reference sequence). The CDR3 sequence: CASSLTRGTVIHEQFF. In DNA, the CDR3 is TGTGCCAGCAGCTTGACAAGGGGGACAGTAATCCATGAGCAGTTCTTC.

The chain couples TRBV2 to TRBJ2-7; perhaps TRBD2 as D (6 bases). This CDR3 comprises 16 residues. Trimming left V 0 bases short and J 7 bases short, with 19 bases between. The V gene's germline CDR1 is SNHLY and CDR2 FYNNEI. CDR3 nucleotide sequence: TGTGCCAGCAGTGAAGCTCGGCTAGCGAGCACGTGGGAGCAGTACTTC. This gives the protein CASSEARLASTWEQYF.

V is TRBV5-1 and J is TRBJ1-3, with D maybe TRBD1 (6 bases). The CDR3 runs 14 residues. V was trimmed by 0 bases and J by 3 bases, leaving 7 bases between them. The germline V gene has CDR1 SGHRS and CDR2 YFSETQ. The CDR3 spells CASSLGGGGNTIYF. In DNA, the CDR3 is TGCGCCAGCAGCTTGGGAGGGGGTGGAAACACCATATATTTT.

The genes are TRBV5-1 and TRBJ2-3, with D tentatively TRBD2 (5 bases). Germline CDR1 and CDR2: SGHRS and YFSETQ. V was clipped by 4 bases and J by 10 bases, with 25 bases between them. The CDR3 spans 16 residues. The DNA of the CDR3 is TGCGCCAGCAGCGACGGGGTAATGGGTGGCATAGAAGCGCAGTATTTT. Translated, it gives CASSDGVMGGIEAQYF.

The V gene is TRBV15, the J gene TRBJ2-5; the match to TRBD1 covers 8 bases. Trimming cost V 1 base and J 5 bases; bases outside gene matches: 6. This CDR3 comprises 15 residues. In germline, CDR1 is LNHNV, CDR2 YYDKDF (reference sequence). The CDR3 sequence is CATSRGDRGIETQYF. CDR3 in DNA: TGTGCCACCAGCAGAGGCGACAGGGGTATCGAGACCCAGTACTTC. Drawing the rest from reference TRBV15 and TRBJ2-5, the complete variable domain is DAMVIQNPRYQVTQFGKPVTLSCSQTLNHNVMYWYQQKSSQAPKLLFHYYDKDFNNEADTPDNFQSRRPNTSFCFLDIRSPGLGDTAMYLCATSRGDRGIETQYFGPGTRLLVL.

The gene calls are TRBV5-1 and TRBJ2-2; D is unclear. Germline CDR1 is SGHRS and CDR2 is YFSETQ. Trimming removed 6 bases from V and 5 bases from J, with 5 bases in between. The CDR3 runs 11 residues. This CDR3 is CASTLTGELFF. The CDR3, as DNA: TGCGCCAGCACCCTAACCGGGGAGCTGTTTTTT. Filled out from reference TRBV5-1 and TRBJ2-2, the complete variable domain reads KAGVTQTPRYLIKTRGQQVTLSCSPISGHRSVSWYQQTPGQGLQFLFEYFSETQRNKGNFPGRFSGRQFSNSRSEMNVSTLELGDSALYLCASTLTGELFFGEGSRLTVL.